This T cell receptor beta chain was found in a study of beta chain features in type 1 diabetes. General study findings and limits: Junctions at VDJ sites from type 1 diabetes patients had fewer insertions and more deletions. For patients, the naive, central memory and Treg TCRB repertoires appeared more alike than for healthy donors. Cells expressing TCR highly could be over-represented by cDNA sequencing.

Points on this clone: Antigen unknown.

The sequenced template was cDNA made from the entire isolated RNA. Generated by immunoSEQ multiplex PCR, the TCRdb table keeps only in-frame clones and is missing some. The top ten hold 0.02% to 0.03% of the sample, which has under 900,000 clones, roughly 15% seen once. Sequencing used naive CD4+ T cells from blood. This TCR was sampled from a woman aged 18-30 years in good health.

DNA for the CDR3: TGTGCCAGCAGCGGTGGGGGACCCTACAATGAGCAGTTCTTC. Translating gives CASSGGGPYNEQFF. This sequence joins TRBV9 and TRBJ2-1; D may correspond to TRBD1 or TRBD2 (5 bases each). The length of the CDR3 is 14 residues. From germline, CDR1 is SGDLS and CDR2 YYNGEE. V was trimmed by 3 bases and J by 2 bases, leaving 9 bases between them.